The T cell receptor (beta chain) described here comes from a study of vaccination and CD4 T cells after COVID-19 (dated by TCRdb to 2021 to 2024). Background for the entire study: SARS-CoV-2 positivity had been established in the convalescent patients by nasal swab PCR, and mild disease was recorded in roughly 9 of these patients and severe disease in one. The time from the second vaccine dose to post-vaccine blood sampling had a median of approximately 72 days and ranged from about 12 to 250 days. In approximately ten COVID-19 convalescent patients and several infection-naive healthy vaccine recipients, the spike-specific CD4+ TCR repertoire before mRNA vaccination was compared with the repertoire after mRNA vaccination. Post-COVID blood samples were collected from convalescent patients a median of around 100 days after diagnosis, with a range of about 30 to 180 days. Each participant got two doses of either the Pfizer-BioNTech BNT162b2 vaccine (n=8) or the Moderna mRNA-1273 vaccine (n=2). Control cultures received a CEFX viral epitope pool as the positive control, an HIV-1 Nef peptide pool as the negative control, or no peptide. For stimulating the cultures, overlapping spike peptide pools were used, derived from SARS-CoV-2 as well as from the common cold coronaviruses HCoV-NL63, HCoV-OC43 and HCoV-229E. The convalescent cohort included six males and four females, with two Hispanic individuals, seven Caucasians, two Asians and one multiracial person. Beyond this particular receptor, the publication reports: Relatively few convalescent patients were included in the study, and early timepoints after natural infection were not analyzed. The median count of SARS-CoV-2-reactive clonotypes went up from 20 to 25 after infection to 38 after vaccination, although the change was not significant. In convalescent patients, nearly all vaccine-specific clones (304 of 307) were found to be mono-reactive for SARS-CoV-2 spike rather than cross-reactive with common cold coronaviruses. In convalescent patients, a median around 85% of post-vaccine SARS-CoV-2-reactive clones were detected only after vaccination, and vaccine-specific priming was suggested by this finding.

The label giving this sample's treatment or condition can be read as: approximately 10-day PBMC culture with coronavirus spike peptide pools or control peptides (ViraFEST assay). The ViraFEST assay was used in the study, in which antigen-specific T cells were expanded with peptide pools and expanded clonotypes were subsequently identified by TCR sequencing. Positive SARS-CoV-2 PCR tests in the convalescent patients dated from March to December 2020, before Alpha, Beta and Delta variants emerged in the United States. PBMCs were cultured at about 2 million per well in IMDM supplemented with approximately 5% human AB serum and approximately 10 IU/ml IL-2, with approximately 9.2 ug/ml peptide pools added. On days 3 and 7, half of the culture medium was replaced with fresh IL-2-containing medium. CD4+ T cells were isolated after less than twelve days of culture through negative selection using the EasySep CD4+ T cell isolation kit. Ficoll-Paque Plus gradient centrifugation was used to isolate PBMCs from whole blood, and the isolated PBMCs were then either used fresh or cryopreserved at -140C. In general, triplicate wells were set up for every culture condition.

This clonotype was recorded a few times. Its antigen is currently not known. There are no base qualities to consult, and no much larger clone falls within one base. The method behind the library was PCR. At the Johns Hopkins FTIC core, DNA from the cultured CD4+ T cells underwent TCR sequencing with the Oncomine TCR Beta short-read assay. The QIAamp micro DNA kit was used to extract genomic DNA from the cultured CD4+ T cells. Oncomine TCR Beta libraries from cultured CD4+ T cells were pooled with unique dual indexes and sequenced on an Illumina iSeq 100. Processing in the source paper ran as follows. Non-productive sequences were removed, and CDR3s not starting with C, not ending with F or W, or shorter than 7 amino acids were discarded. The MANAFEST web application identified antigen-specific clonotypes by comparing peptide-stimulated wells against reference wells and other culture wells. Positive clones required FDR below 0.05, an odds ratio above 5, and productive frequency above 0.1% in at least two of three replicate wells. Cross-reactive clonotypes were defined as significantly expanded in both SARS-CoV-2 spike wells and at least one common cold coronavirus spike condition. CDR3 homology was assessed with Levenshtein distances (stringdist) and unrooted phylogenetic trees (ape) in R version 3.6.1. TCRdb's own reprocessing of the public reads used fastp at Q25 and MiXCR and kept productive beta chains. A single entry per CDR3 protein holds the most common genes and DNA from its merged rows. For this entry, the V and J calls and clone size follow TCRdb and not the study's own pipeline. The sample includes approximately 15,000 distinct CDR3 sequences, with under 60% observed a single time. Jointly, the top ten make up about 16% of the sample.

The source of this sequence is a human donor who had recovered from COVID-19. The starting material was CD4+ T cells from blood, cultured in vitro, obtained before SARS-CoV-2 vaccination.

In nucleotide form, the sequence is TGTGCCAGCAGTGAATCCAACGCCTGGGGGGAAGCTTTCTTT. This is translated as CASSESNAWGEAFF. The chain links TRBV2 with TRBJ1-1; tentative D gene TRBD1, with 5 bases matching. From the cysteine through the phenylalanine, the CDR3 covers 14 amino acids. Only the CDR3 DNA stays, 42 bases, in frame from base 1. Trimming at the junction amounts to 2 bases on V and 8 bases on J, and the germline ends lie 15 bases apart. The germline V gene sets CDR1 to SNHLY and CDR2 to FYNNEI.